A single sample gave rise to the 20 T cell receptor beta chains below, sequenced in a study of human T cells and chemical hapten exposure. TCRdb reprocessed the RACE reads with MiXCR, giving one entry per CDR3 protein. There are 35,000 to 50,000 distinct CDR3 sequences in the sample; 10% occur only once, and approximately 6.3% lies in the top ten. This sample's time point: pre-sensitization, week 0. Described treatment: therapeutic diphenylcyclopropenone sensitization with weekly scalp DPC. The sequencing here drew on whole blood, taken in connection with sensitization to the hapten diphenylcyclopropenone (DPC). The receptors were gathered from a man aged 25 to 40 with alopecia areata. Some clones in this sample may be carry-over from other donors' samples.

This chain joins TRBV7-8 and TRBJ1-5; D call uncertain. The germline CDR1 and CDR2 sequences are SGHVS and FQNEAQ. V lost 7 bases and J 2 bases, leaving 18 bases between the germline ends. The CDR3 runs to 16 residues. The CDR3 loop reads CASNPLRRGGNQPQHF. CDR3 in DNA: TGTGCCAGCAACCCTCTTAGGCGCGGGGGCAATCAGCCCCAGCATTTT.

The V gene is TRBV7-8, the J gene TRBJ1-5; 12 nucleotides match TRBD1. CDR1 is SGHVS and CDR2 is FQNEAQ in the germline V gene. V was clipped by 0 bases and J by 7 bases; unmatched bases: 4. This CDR3 comprises 16 residues. The CDR3 DNA reads as TGTGCCAGCAGCTTAGCGTTGGGGACAGGGGGCCAGCCCCAGCATTTT. Its translation is CASSLALGTGGQPQHF.

Only a few counts were recorded for this clonotype. The chain links TRBV7-6 to TRBJ2-4, with D uncertain. The V end lost 2 bases, the J end lost 8 bases, and 10 bases lay between the germline ends. This CDR3 has 13 residues. Germline CDR1 SGHVS, CDR2 FNYEAQ. The CDR3 coding sequence is TGTGCCAGCAGCTTACGCACGGCGGACATTCAGTACTTC. As protein: CASSLRTADIQYF.

The chain couples TRBV9 to TRBJ1-1; 8 bases align to TRBD1. CDR3 length equals 16 residues. The ends lost 0 bases at V and 0 bases at J; junction bases unmatched: 4. CDR1 is SGDLS, CDR2 YYNGEE, per germline. The DNA for the CDR3 is TGTGCCAGCAGCGTAGCTTCAGGGGGCATGAACACTGAAGCTTTCTTT. Its translation: CASSVASGGMNTEAFF.

A note on this clonotype: Being one base from a much bigger clone, this may be a read error. The chain is built from TRBV3-1 and TRBJ1-3; unclear D gene. Germline V gene lookup returns CDR1 LGHDT and CDR2 YNNKEL (reference sequence). CDR3 size: 17 residues. The CDR3 sequence is CASSPSPLAVSGNTLYF. CDR3 in DNA: TGTGCCAGCAGCCCCTCCCCGTTGGCAGTCTCTGGAAACACCTTATATTTT.

The V gene is TRBV14, the J gene TRBJ2-2, with TRBD1 identical over 9 bases. With 7 bases clipped from V and 7 bases from J, the junction kept 10 bases outside the gene matches. Germline V gives CDR1 SGHDN, CDR2 FVKESK. The CDR3 has 15 amino acids. CDR3 nucleotide sequence: TGTGCCAGCAAAAAAGACAGGGGGATCGGCGGGGAGCTGTTTTTT. Translating it yields CASKKDRGIGGELFF.

The sample holds many counts of this clonotype. This rearrangement joins TRBV18 to TRBJ2-1; 7 nucleotides line up with TRBD1. Germline loops: CDR1 KGHSH, CDR2 LQKENI. J gave up 12 bases and V 3 bases, and 14 bases lay outside the gene matches. The CDR3 has 15 residues. The CDR3 coding sequence is TGTGCCAGCTCACCGAAGGGGGCGGATCCCCCTTGGCAGTTCTTC. Translating it yields CASSPKGADPPWQFF. Variable domain in full (rest from reference TRBV18 and TRBJ2-1): NAGVMQNPRHLVRRRGQEARLRCSPMKGHSHVYWYRQLPEEGLKFMVYLQKENIIDESGMPKERFSAEFPKEGPSILRIQQVVRGDSAAYFCASSPKGADPPWQFFGPGTRLTVL.

In this sample, this clonotype turned up a few times. The chain uses TRBV7-8 and TRBJ2-2, with TRBD1 matching 7 bases. The germline V gene has CDR1 SGHVS and CDR2 FQNEAQ. J was trimmed by 5 bases and V by 7 bases; bases with no gene match: 4. The CDR3 runs to 13 residues. The CDR3 DNA reads as TGTGCCAGCACCCAGGGGGTAACCGGGGAGCTGTTTTTT. Its translation is CASTQGVTGELFF.

This clonotype has ten or more counts. V usage is TRBV19 and J usage is TRBJ1-2, with D unclear. CDR3 size: 12 residues. Germline CDR1 is LNHDA and CDR2 is SQIVND (reference sequence). V shed 5 bases and J shed 5 bases, with 9 bases lying between them. CDR3 DNA: TGTGCCAGTAGTGAAACAGCGTATGGCTACACCTTC. It is translated as CASSETAYGYTF.

This clonotype was seen many times. J is TRBJ2-5 and V is TRBV20-1; 9 bases are shared with TRBD2. Germline CDR1 DFQATT, CDR2 SNEGSKA (reference sequence). V lost 2 bases and J lost 1; bases outside the gene matches: 5. CDR3 size: 15 residues. CDR3 DNA sequence: TGCAGTGCTAGATTTAATAGCGGGAGCCAAGAGACCCAGTACTTC. This gives the protein CSARFNSGSQETQYF.

This clonotype was counted many times. The J gene is TRBJ2-2, the V gene TRBV27, with D maybe TRBD2 (6 bases). CDR1 MNHEY and CDR2 SMNVEV come from the germline V gene (reference sequence). Trimming removed 5 bases at V and 1 base at J, with 11 bases between. The CDR3 runs 15 residues. The CDR3, as DNA: TGTGCCAGCAGTCCGGGACTCTGGAACACCGGGGAGCTGTTTTTT. It encodes CASSPGLWNTGELFF.

In this sample, this clonotype turned up a few times. V gene TRBV23-1 combines with J gene TRBJ2-2, with 10 bases matching TRBD1. TRBV23-1 falls under the ORF class, with uncertain function. After removal of 3 bases from V and 4 bases from J, the junction contained 11 bases not matched to a gene. This CDR3 comprises 18 residues. CDR3 sequence (DNA): TGCGCCAGCAGTCATCCCAAGACAGGGGGCTGGGTCACCGGGGAGCTGTTTTTT. As protein: CASSHPKTGGWVTGELFF.

The rearrangement uses TRBV7-6 and TRBJ2-1; D is possibly TRBD1 or TRBD2 (5 bases each). The germline V and J ends were trimmed by 0 bases and 6 bases, with 18 bases remaining between them. The CDR3 contains 17 residues. Germline V gene data show CDR1 as SGHVS and CDR2 as FNYEAQ. This CDR3 reads CASSLAQYGGRANEQFF. CDR3 nucleotides: TGTGCCAGCAGCTTAGCGCAATATGGGGGTAGAGCCAATGAGCAGTTCTTC.

The rearrangement uses TRBV10-3 and TRBJ2-6; perhaps TRBD1 as D (6 bases). Trimming shortened V by 6 bases and J by 2 bases, and 23 bases separated the two germline ends. In germline, CDR1 is ENHRY, CDR2 SYGVKD. There are 19 residues in the CDR3. The CDR3 region is CAISGFQGFPPPGANVLTF. In DNA, the CDR3 is TGTGCCATCAGCGGATTTCAGGGGTTCCCCCCCCCTGGGGCCAACGTCCTGACTTTC.

This clonotype was seen more than once but under ten times. The chain recombines TRBV29-1 with TRBJ1-2; the D gene is possibly TRBD1 (5 bases). CDR1 and CDR2 (germline): SQVTM, ANQGSEA. This CDR3 comprises 12 residues. V was pared by 4 bases and J by 4 bases, with 10 bases between. CDR3 sequence reads: CSVVPGSYGYTF. The CDR3 DNA follows: TGCAGCGTTGTTCCAGGGTCCTATGGCTACACCTTC. Full variable domain (remainder filled in from reference TRBV29-1 and TRBJ1-2): SAVISQKPSRDICQRGTSLTIQCQVDSQVTMMFWYRQQPGQSLTLIATANQGSEATYESGFVIDKFPISRPNLTFSTLTVSNMSPEDSSIYLCSVVPGSYGYTFGSGTRLTVV.

The chain carries TRBV11-2 and TRBJ2-1; the match to TRBD2 covers 14 bases. Germline CDR1 is SGHAT and CDR2 is FQNNGV. The V and J ends lost 5 bases and 8 bases, in that order; junction bases with no gene match: 11. The CDR3 contains 17 residues. The CDR3 loop is CASSAGTSGSSGDEQFF. CDR3 nucleotide sequence: TGTGCCAGCAGCGCGGGGACTAGCGGGAGTTCGGGCGATGAGCAGTTCTTC.

The chain links TRBV18 to TRBJ1-1; a possible D gene is TRBD1 (5 bases). This CDR3 has 16 amino acids. The germline V gene has CDR1 KGHSH and CDR2 LQKENI. With 1 base removed from V and 3 bases from J, the gap between germline ends came to 15 bases. In DNA form, the CDR3 reads TGTGCCAGCTCACCACTAACCCAGGGCCCGGACACTGAAGCTTTCTTT. Translating gives CASSPLTQGPDTEAFF.

V usage is TRBV20-1 and J usage is TRBJ2-7; D is undetermined. Trimming pared 3 bases from V and 3 bases from J, leaving 6 bases between. Germline V CDR1 and CDR2: DFQATT, SNEGSKA (reference sequence). The CDR3 covers 11 residues. CDR3 amino acids: CSARLDYEQYF. DNA of the CDR3: TGCAGTGCTAGGCTCGACTACGAGCAGTACTTC.

The chain has TRBV20-1 and TRBJ2-3, with 12 bases that match TRBD2. Germline assignment: CDR1 DFQATT and CDR2 SNEGSKA (reference sequence). V gave up 3 bases and J gave up 4 bases; unmatched junction bases: 11. This CDR3 contains 17 residues. CDR3 loop: CSARDSGLAGWSDTQYF. CDR3 DNA sequence: TGCAGTGCTAGGGACTCTGGACTAGCGGGATGGTCAGATACGCAGTATTTT.

This clonotype was picked up many times. The rearrangement links TRBV5-1 to TRBJ2-7; 8 positions match TRBD1. CDR1 is SGHRS, CDR2 YFSETQ, per germline. V shed 5 bases, J shed 2 bases, and the junction held 9 bases outside the gene matches. The CDR3 extends over 15 amino acids. The DNA for the CDR3 is TGCGCCAGCAGTTCATGGACAGGGAGTCCCTACGAGCAGTACTTC. This gives the protein CASSSWTGSPYEQYF. The full variable domain, completed using reference TRBV5-1 and TRBJ2-7, is KAGVTQTPRYLIKTRGQQVTLSCSPISGHRSVSWYQQTPGQGLQFLFEYFSETQRNKGNFPGRFSGRQFSNSRSEMNVSTLELGDSALYLCASSSWTGSPYEQYFGPGTRLTVT.